This T cell receptor beta chain appears in the sequencing data of a study of shared T cell receptors in the human thymus. TCRdb's copy holds only in-frame clones and misses some; the assay was immunoSEQ multiplex PCR. The table records hundreds of thousands of clones, approximately 95% of them present only once. The CDR3 sequence is 13 residues long. Germline loops: CDR1 MNHEY, CDR2 SMNVEV (reference sequence). The trim removed 8 bases at V and 7 bases at J, leaving 10 bases unmatched. The chain recombines TRBV27 with TRBJ1-2, with 7 bases identical to TRBD1. The sequencing sample was made of thymocytes. The clonotype was recovered from a human donor. CDR3 sequence reads: CASSEDRRGGYTF. The CDR3 nucleotides read TGTGCCAGCTCAGAGGACAGGAGGGGTGGCTACACCTTC.